The table lists the clone carrying this T cell receptor beta chain with a count of one. Its antigen is undetermined. A junction boundary mismatches the germline segment, possibly from a read error. This entry is derived from a study of glioma-infiltrating T cells. Whole-study context: Target coverage was about 4- to 10-fold for about a million blood T cells. Study observations and caveats: A blood CDR3 motif signature was depleted in highly divergent patients. Tissue-blood divergence was below expectation in non-neoplastic patients, above in gliomas.

This CDR3 comprises 15 residues. CDR1 and CDR2 from the germline V gene are MGHRA and YSYEKL. The iRepertoire nested amplicon-rescue multiplex PCR amplified TCR alpha and beta CDR3s from RNA. Tissue mRNA or PBMC total RNA, 100-400 ng, went into one-step reverse transcription and amplification. TCRdb independently ran MiXCR on the multiplex PCR reads; one entry per CDR3 protein. The sample includes 400,000 or so distinct CDR3 sequences, roughly two fifths of them seen just once. This sequence originates from a human donor with low-grade glioma or glioblastoma, undergoing nonglioma brain surgery, or in good health (not recorded which). The J gene is TRBJ2-7, the V gene TRBV4-1, with TRBD2 identical over 8 bases. Specimen: glioma tissue, nonneoplastic brain tissue, or PBMCs (not recorded which). CDR3 DNA sequence: TGCGCCAGCAGCCGCCTTAGCGGGGTTCACTACGAGCAGTGCTTC. Translation gives CASSRLSGVHYEQCF.